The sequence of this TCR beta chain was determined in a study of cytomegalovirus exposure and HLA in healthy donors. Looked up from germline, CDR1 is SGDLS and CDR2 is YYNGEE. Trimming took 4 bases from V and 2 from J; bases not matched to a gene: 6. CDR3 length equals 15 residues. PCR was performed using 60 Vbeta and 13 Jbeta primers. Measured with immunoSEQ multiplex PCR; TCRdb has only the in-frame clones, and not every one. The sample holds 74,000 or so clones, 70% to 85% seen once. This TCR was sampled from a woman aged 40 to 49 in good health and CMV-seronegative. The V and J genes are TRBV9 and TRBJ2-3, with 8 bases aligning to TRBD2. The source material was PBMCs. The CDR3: CASSRSGTYTDTQYF. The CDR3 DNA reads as TGTGCCAGCAGCCGTAGCGGGACCTACACAGATACGCAGTATTTT.